The T cell receptor beta chain described here comes from a study of CD8 T cells in Susac syndrome. V dropped 6 bases and J dropped 4 bases, with 16 bases sitting between them. This CDR3 comprises 14 residues. Germline-derived CDR1 and CDR2 are DFQATT and SNEGSKA (reference sequence). Remarks on this clonotype: Its antigen is not identified.

After extraction with the RNeasy kit, roughly 0.5 to 1 ug of the RNA was reverse transcribed using random hexamers. Multiplex immunoSEQ PCR targeted 54 Vbeta and 13 Jbeta TCR beta segments. MiXCR, applied by TCRdb to the immunoSEQ multiplex PCR reads, yields one record per CDR3 protein. The sample includes roughly 190,000 distinct CDR3 sequences, around 93% seen only once; the top ten take 0.1%. Overall study findings and caveats: A relatively small number of individuals underwent TCR sequencing and HLA analysis.

Sequencing of TCR beta, carried out with a high-throughput approach, was applied to CD8+ and CD4+ T cells from the blood. Material for sequencing was CD4+ T cells from PBMCs. This chain links TRBV20-1 with TRBJ2-1; D possibly uses TRBD1 or TRBD2 (5 bases each). The origin of this receptor is a human donor in good health. CDR3 sequence (DNA): TGCAGTGCCGCGGGCACTACAGGTTACAATGAGCAGTTCTTC. This codes for CSAAGTTGYNEQFF.